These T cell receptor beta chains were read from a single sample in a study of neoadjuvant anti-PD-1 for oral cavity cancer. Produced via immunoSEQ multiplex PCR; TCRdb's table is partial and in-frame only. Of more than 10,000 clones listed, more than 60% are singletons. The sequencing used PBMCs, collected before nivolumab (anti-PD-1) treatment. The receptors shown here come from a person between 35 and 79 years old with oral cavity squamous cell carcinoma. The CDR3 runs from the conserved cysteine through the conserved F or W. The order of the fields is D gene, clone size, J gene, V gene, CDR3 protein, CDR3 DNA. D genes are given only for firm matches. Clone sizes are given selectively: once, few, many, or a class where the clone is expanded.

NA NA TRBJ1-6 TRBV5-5 CASSSGQNNSPLHF TGTGCCAGCAGTTCCGGACAAAATAATTCACCCCTCCACTTT
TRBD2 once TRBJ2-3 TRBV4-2 CASSKSSGRSDTQYF TGTGCCAGCAGCAAATCTAGCGGGCGCTCAGATACGCAGTATTTT
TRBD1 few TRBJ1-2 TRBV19 CASSPRQGSNYGYTF TGTGCCAGTAGTCCAAGACAGGGCTCTAACTATGGCTACACCTTC
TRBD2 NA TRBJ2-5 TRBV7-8 CASSLGSGARILQETQYF TGTGCCAGCAGCTTAGGTAGCGGGGCCCGTATTTTACAAGAGACCCAGTACTTC
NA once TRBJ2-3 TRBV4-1 CASSQDKGGGKQYF TGCGCCAGCAGCCAAGATAAGGGAGGGGGGAAGCAGTATTTT
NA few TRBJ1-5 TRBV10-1 CASSETGNQPQHF TGCGCCAGCAGTGAAACAGGGAATCAGCCCCAGCATTTT
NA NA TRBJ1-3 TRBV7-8 CASSPRGSGNTIYF TGTGCCAGCAGCCCGCGGGGCTCTGGAAACACCATATATTTT
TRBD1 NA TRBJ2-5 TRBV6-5 CASSPNRDRQETQYF TGTGCCAGCAGCCCTAACCGGGACAGACAAGAGACCCAGTACTTC
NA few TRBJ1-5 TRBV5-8 CASSLEGAGVQPQHF TGTGCCAGCAGCTTGGAAGGGGCTGGGGTACAGCCCCAGCATTTT
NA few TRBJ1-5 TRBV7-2 CASSLSSSNQPQHF TGTGCCAGCAGCTTAAGTAGTAGCAATCAGCCCCAGCATTTT
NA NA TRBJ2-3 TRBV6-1 CASSEAIAVSTDTQYF TGTGCCAGCAGTGAAGCGATAGCGGTCTCCACAGATACGCAGTATTTT
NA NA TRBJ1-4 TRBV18 CASSPRGMWDEKLFF TGTGCCAGCTCACCACGGGGGATGTGGGATGAAAAACTGTTTTTT
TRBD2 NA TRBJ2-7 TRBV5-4 CASSLASGSPEQYF TGTGCCAGCAGCTTGGCCAGCGGGAGTCCCGAGCAGTACTTC
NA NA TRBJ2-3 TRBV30 CAWSVNLWRRTDTQYF TGTGCCTGGAGTGTAAACTTGTGGAGACGCACAGATACGCAGTATTTT
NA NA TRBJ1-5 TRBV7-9 CASSLGTRPQHF TGTGCCAGCAGCTTAGGCACAAGGCCCCAGCATTTT
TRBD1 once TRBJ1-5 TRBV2 CASKTAGTGNQPQHF TGTGCCAGCAAGACTGCGGGGACAGGGAATCAGCCCCAGCATTTT
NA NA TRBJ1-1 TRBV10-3 CAISELPLGGTEAFF TGTGCCATCAGTGAGCTCCCACTGGGTGGGACTGAAGCTTTCTTT
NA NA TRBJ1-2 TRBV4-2 CASSQENSNYGYTF TGTGCCAGCAGCCAAGAAAACTCTAACTATGGCTACACCTTC
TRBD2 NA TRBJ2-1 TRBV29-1 CSVGIAGGTDEQFF TGCAGCGTTGGAATAGCGGGGGGCACGGATGAGCAGTTCTTC
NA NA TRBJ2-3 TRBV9 CASSDPGGSADTQYF TGTGCCAGCAGCGACCCCGGGGGCTCGGCAGATACGCAGTATTTT
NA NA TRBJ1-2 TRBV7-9 CASSTHLAEFNYGYTF TGTGCCAGCAGCACACACCTCGCCGAGTTTAACTATGGCTACACCTTC
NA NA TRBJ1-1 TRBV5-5 CASSPDSFMNTEAFF TGTGCCAGCAGTCCGGACTCCTTCATGAACACTGAAGCTTTCTTT
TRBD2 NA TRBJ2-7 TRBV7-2 CASSPSSGGALEQYF TGTGCCAGCAGCCCCTCTAGCGGGGGGGCTTTAGAGCAGTACTTC
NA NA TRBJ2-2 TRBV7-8 CASSSRQGFGELFF TGTGCCAGCAGTTCCCGTCAGGGGTTCGGGGAGCTGTTTTTT
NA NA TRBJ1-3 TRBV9 CASSVAQGLHTIYF TGTGCCAGCAGCGTAGCCCAGGGACTACACACCATATATTTT
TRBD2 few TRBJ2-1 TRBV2 CASSREVGMNEQFF TGTGCCAGCAGTCGGGAGGTCGGGATGAATGAGCAGTTCTTC
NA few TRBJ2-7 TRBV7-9 CASGQQHYEQYF TGTGCCAGCGGTCAGCAACACTACGAGCAGTACTTC
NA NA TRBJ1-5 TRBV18 CASSPLGTLGQPQHF TGTGCCAGCTCCCCTCTTGGGACCTTGGGGCAGCCCCAGCATTTT